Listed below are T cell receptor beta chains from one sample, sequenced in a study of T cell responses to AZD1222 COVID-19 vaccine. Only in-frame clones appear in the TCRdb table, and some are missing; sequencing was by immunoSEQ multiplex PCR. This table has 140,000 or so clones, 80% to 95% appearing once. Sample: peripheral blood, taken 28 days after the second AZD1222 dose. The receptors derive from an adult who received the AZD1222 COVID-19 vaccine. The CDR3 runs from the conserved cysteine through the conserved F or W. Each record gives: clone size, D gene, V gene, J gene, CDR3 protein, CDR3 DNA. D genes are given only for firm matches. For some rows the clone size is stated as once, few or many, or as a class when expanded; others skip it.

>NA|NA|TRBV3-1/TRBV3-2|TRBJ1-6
CASSQKRPGRDSPLHF
TGTGCCAGCAGCCAAAAAAGACCCGGGCGGGATTCACCCCTCCACTTT
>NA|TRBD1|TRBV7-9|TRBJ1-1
CASSPRTGMNTEAFF
TGTGCCAGCAGTCCTAGGACAGGGATGAACACTGAAGCTTTCTTT
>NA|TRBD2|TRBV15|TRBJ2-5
CATSRDRGGAVETQYF
TGTGCCACCAGCAGAGACCGCGGGGGGGCCGTTGAGACCCAGTACTTC
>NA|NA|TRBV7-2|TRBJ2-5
CASGGGGKETQYF
TGTGCCAGCGGGGGCGGGGGAAAAGAGACCCAGTACTTC
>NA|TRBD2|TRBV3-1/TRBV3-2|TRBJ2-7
CASSPWSSGSYEQYF
TGTGCCAGCAGCCCCTGGTCTAGCGGCTCCTACGAGCAGTACTTC
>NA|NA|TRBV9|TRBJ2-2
CASSVGGGTGELFF
TGTGCCAGCAGCGTGGGAGGCGGCACCGGGGAGCTGTTTTTT
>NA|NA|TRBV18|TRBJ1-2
CASSPDRNYGYTF
TGTGCCAGCTCACCGGACCGCAACTATGGCTACACCTTC
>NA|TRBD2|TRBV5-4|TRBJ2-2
CASSFPSGGTGELFF
TGTGCCAGCAGCTTCCCTAGCGGGGGGACCGGGGAGCTGTTTTTT
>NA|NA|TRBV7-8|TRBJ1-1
CASGLLHDTEAFF
TGTGCCAGCGGTCTCCTCCACGACACTGAAGCTTTCTTT
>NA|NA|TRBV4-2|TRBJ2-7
CASSQGLAAGSYEQYF
TGTGCCAGCAGCCAAGGACTGGCGGCGGGCTCCTACGAGCAGTACTTC
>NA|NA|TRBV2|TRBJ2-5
CASSGLEGETQYF
TGTGCCAGCAGTGGGCTAGAAGGCGAGACCCAGTACTTC
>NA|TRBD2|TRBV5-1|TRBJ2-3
CASSPSSGRGTDTQYF
TGCGCCAGCAGCCCCTCCAGCGGGAGGGGCACAGATACGCAGTATTTT
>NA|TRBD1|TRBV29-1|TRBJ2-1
CSVETGFEQFF
TGCAGCGTGGAGACAGGGTTCGAGCAGTTCTTC
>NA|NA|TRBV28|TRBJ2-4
CASSSDVGPKNIQYF
TGTGCCAGCAGTTCCGACGTGGGCCCCAAAAACATTCAGTACTTC
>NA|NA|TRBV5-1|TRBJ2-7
CASSLFSGSDEQYF
TGCGCCAGCAGCTTGTTTTCAGGGAGCGACGAGCAGTACTTC
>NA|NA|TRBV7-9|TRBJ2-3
CASSSGQRTDTQYF
TGTGCCAGCAGCTCCGGTCAGCGCACAGATACGCAGTATTTT
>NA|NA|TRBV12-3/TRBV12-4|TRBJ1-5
CASSWDQRGPQHF
TGTGCCAGCAGTTGGGATCAGCGGGGGCCCCAGCATTTT
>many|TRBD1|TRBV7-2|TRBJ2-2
CASSNTGTGGEELFF
TGTGCCAGCAGCAACACCGGGACAGGGGGGGAGGAGCTGTTTTTT
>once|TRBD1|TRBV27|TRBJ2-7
CASRIPGQDGYYEQYF
TGTGCCAGCAGAATACCAGGACAGGACGGATACTACGAGCAGTACTTC
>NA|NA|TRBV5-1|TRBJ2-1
CASSWNGVNSYNEQFF
TGCGCCAGCAGCTGGAACGGGGTTAACTCCTACAATGAGCAGTTCTTC
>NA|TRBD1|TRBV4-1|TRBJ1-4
CASSQWGQGHEKLFF
TGCGCCAGCAGCCAATGGGGACAGGGACATGAAAAACTGTTTTTT
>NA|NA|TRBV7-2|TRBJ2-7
CASSFSRASIGQYF
TGTGCCAGCAGCTTCTCGAGGGCGTCCATAGGGCAGTACTTC
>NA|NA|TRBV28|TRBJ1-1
CASSLRRNTEAFF
TGTGCCAGCAGTTTACGACGGAACACTGAAGCTTTCTTT
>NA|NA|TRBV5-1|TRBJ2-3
CASSLADVGSRTDTQYF
TGCGCCAGCAGCTTGGCCGATGTCGGTTCAAGAACAGATACGCAGTATTTT
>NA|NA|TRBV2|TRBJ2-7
CASSLSTRLSSYEQYF
TGTGCCAGCAGCCTCTCGACCCGGCTGAGCTCCTACGAGCAGTACTTC
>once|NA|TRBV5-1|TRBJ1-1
CASSPQNRKTMNTEAFF
TGCGCCAGCAGCCCACAAAACAGGAAAACAATGAACACTGAAGCTTTCTTT
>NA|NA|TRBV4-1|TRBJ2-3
CASSLTSSPSTDTQYF
TGCGCCAGCAGCCTGACCTCCTCCCCTAGCACAGATACGCAGTATTTT
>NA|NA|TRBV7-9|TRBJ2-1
CASSLGSQGGHNEQFF
TGTGCCAGCAGCTTAGGTTCGCAGGGAGGTCACAATGAGCAGTTCTTC
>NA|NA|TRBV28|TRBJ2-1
CASSLGLGEQFF
TGTGCCAGCAGTTTGGGGCTGGGTGAGCAGTTCTTC
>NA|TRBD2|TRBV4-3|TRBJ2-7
CASSQRLAGGHEQYF
TGCGCCAGCAGCCAAAGACTAGCGGGGGGCCACGAGCAGTACTTC
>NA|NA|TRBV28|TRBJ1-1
CASSWTAANTEAFF
TGTGCCAGCAGCTGGACAGCGGCTAACACTGAAGCTTTCTTT
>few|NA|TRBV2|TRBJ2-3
CASSEALMGYF
TGTGCCAGCAGTGAAGCGCTTATGGGGTACTTC
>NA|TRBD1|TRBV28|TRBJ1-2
CASRGVGTGENYGYTF
TGTGCCAGCCGTGGGGTTGGGACAGGGGAAAACTATGGCTACACCTTC
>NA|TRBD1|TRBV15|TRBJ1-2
CATSRGVGTAAMGYTF
TGTGCCACCAGCAGAGGGGTCGGGACAGCCGCTATGGGCTACACCTTC
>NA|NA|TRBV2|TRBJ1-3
CASSGEWGNTIYF
TGTGCCAGCAGTGGCGAATGGGGAAACACCATATATTTT
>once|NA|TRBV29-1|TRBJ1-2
CSFRRDRGNGYTF
TGCAGCTTCAGGAGGGACCGAGGTAATGGCTACACCTTC
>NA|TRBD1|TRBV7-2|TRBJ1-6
CASSLAGGAGSPLHF
TGTGCCAGCAGCTTAGCAGGGGGCGCAGGTTCACCCCTCCACTTT
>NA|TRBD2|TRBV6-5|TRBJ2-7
CASSHSGRAIEQYF
TGTGCCAGCAGTCACAGCGGGAGGGCGATCGAGCAGTACTTC
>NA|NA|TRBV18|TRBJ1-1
CASSPSFLAGTEAFF
TGTGCCAGCTCACCATCGTTTCTGGCGGGCACTGAAGCTTTCTTT
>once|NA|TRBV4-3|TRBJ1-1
CASKRAMNTEAFF
TGCGCCAGCAAGAGGGCCATGAACACTGAAGCTTTCTTT
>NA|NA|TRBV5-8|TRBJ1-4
CASSLSQAFGEKLFF
TGTGCCAGCAGCTTGTCGCAGGCATTCGGTGAAAAACTGTTTTTT
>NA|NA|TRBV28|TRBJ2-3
CASSARRVDTQYF
TGTGCCAGCAGTGCCCGTAGAGTGGATACGCAGTATTTT
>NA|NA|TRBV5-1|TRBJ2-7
CASSSSAPYEQYF
TGCGCCAGCAGCTCGTCTGCGCCCTACGAGCAGTACTTC
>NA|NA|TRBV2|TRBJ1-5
CASTEGPRPNQPQHF
TGTGCCAGCACTGAAGGGCCCAGGCCCAATCAGCCCCAGCATTTT
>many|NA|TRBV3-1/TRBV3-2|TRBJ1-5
CASSAEGGPAQPQHF
TGTGCCAGCAGCGCGGAGGGGGGTCCTGCGCAGCCCCAGCATTTT
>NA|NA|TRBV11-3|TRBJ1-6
CASSLRGRGSYNSPLHF
TGTGCCAGCAGCTTAAGGGGACGCGGCTCCTATAATTCACCCCTCCACTTT
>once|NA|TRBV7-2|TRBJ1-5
CASRSTNGNQPQHF
TGTGCCAGCAGGTCCACCAACGGCAATCAGCCCCAGCATTTT
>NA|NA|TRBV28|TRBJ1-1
CASSPLGQMNTEAFF
TGTGCCAGCAGCCCTCTCGGACAGATGAACACTGAAGCTTTCTTT
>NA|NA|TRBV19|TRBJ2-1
CASSMQRGPLYNEQFF
TGTGCCAGTAGTATGCAACGGGGACCACTTTACAATGAGCAGTTCTTC
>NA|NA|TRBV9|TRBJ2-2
CASSARLGAFGELFF
TGTGCCAGCAGCGCCAGGTTGGGGGCGTTCGGGGAGCTGTTTTTT
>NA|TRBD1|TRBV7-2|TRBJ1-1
CASSVPGQGARGTEAFF
TGTGCCAGCAGCGTGCCGGGACAGGGGGCGCGGGGTACTGAAGCTTTCTTT
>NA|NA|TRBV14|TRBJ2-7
CASSQGLDGGAGYEQYF
TGTGCCAGCAGCCAAGGACTTGACGGGGGCGCCGGCTACGAGCAGTACTTC
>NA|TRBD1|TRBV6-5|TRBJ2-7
CASRTAQGTVYEQYF
TGTGCCAGCCGGACGGCACAGGGGACGGTGTACGAGCAGTACTTC
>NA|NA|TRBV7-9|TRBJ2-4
CASSLVGQTISKNIQYF
TGTGCCAGCAGCTTAGTAGGTCAGACCATTTCCAAAAACATTCAGTACTTC
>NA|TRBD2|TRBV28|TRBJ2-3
CASSGEGSQIDTQYF
TGTGCCAGCAGTGGGGAGGGCTCACAGATCGATACGCAGTATTTT
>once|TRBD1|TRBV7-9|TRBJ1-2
CASSPRDRDGGYTF
TGTGCCAGCAGCCCCCGGGACAGGGATGGAGGCTACACCTTC
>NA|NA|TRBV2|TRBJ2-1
CASSVGPVGYNEQFF
TGTGCCAGCAGTGTAGGTCCTGTCGGGTACAATGAGCAGTTCTTC
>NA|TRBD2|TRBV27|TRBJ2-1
CASSATSGAYNEQFF
TGTGCCAGCAGTGCAACTAGCGGAGCTTACAATGAGCAGTTCTTC
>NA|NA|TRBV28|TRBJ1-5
CASSRRYSNQPQHF
TGTGCCAGCAGCCGACGGTATAGCAATCAGCCCCAGCATTTT
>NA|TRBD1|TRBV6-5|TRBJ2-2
CASSLGQANTGELFF
TGTGCCAGCAGCCTCGGACAGGCGAACACCGGGGAGCTGTTTTTT